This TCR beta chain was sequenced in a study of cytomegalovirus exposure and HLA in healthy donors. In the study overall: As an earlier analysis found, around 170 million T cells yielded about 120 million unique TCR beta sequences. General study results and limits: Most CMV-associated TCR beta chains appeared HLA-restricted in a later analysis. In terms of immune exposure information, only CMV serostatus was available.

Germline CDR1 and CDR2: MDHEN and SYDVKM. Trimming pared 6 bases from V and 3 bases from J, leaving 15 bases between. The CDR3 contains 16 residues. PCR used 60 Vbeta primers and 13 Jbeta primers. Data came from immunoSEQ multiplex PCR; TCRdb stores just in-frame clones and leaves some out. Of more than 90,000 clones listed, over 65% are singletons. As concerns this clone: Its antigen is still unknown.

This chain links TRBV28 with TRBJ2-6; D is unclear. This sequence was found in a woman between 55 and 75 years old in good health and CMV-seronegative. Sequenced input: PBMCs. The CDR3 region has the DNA TGTGCCAGCAGAAAACTTGCAGGTCGTGGGGCCAACGTCCTGACTTTC. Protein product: CASRKLAGRGANVLTF.